The rows below give T cell receptor beta chains drawn from one sample of a study of blood T cell repertoires in COVID-19. This table comes from immunoSEQ multiplex PCR, and its TCRdb copy is limited to in-frame clones, with some not included. Of 200,000 to 250,000 clones listed, approximately 88% are singletons. Sequences were obtained from PBMCs or T cells enriched from blood (not recorded which). The receptors come from a woman aged 25 to 39 who had been exposed to COVID-19. Both conserved end residues are part of each CDR3.

V: TRBV7-9
J: TRBJ2-1
CDR3: CASSLGNGNEQFF

V: TRBV5-1
J: TRBJ2-2
CDR3: CASRPPEISGELFF

V: TRBV18
J: TRBJ1-2
CDR3: CASSPGQMIYGYTF

V: TRBV12-3/TRBV12-4
J: TRBJ1-4
CDR3: CATGEDLNEKLFF

V: TRBV7-9
J: TRBJ1-1
CDR3: CASSYDRARNTEAFF

V: TRBV6-5
J: TRBJ1-2
CDR3: CASSYWQRYGYTF

V: TRBV21-1
J: TRBJ1-1
CDR3: CASSKGGEPRGKAFF

V: TRBV7-9
J: TRBJ2-1
CDR3: CASSLELIENEQFF

V: TRBV29-1
J: TRBJ2-1
CDR3: CSVDRPSGSYNEQFF

V: TRBV7-2
J: TRBJ1-5
CDR3: CASSLVAGSNQPQHF

V: TRBV6-1
J: TRBJ1-2
CDR3: CASSETQQDYGYTF

V: TRBV11-2
J: TRBJ1-2
CDR3: CASSLGRGTGRSGYTF

V: TRBV5-5
J: TRBJ1-4
CDR3: CASSFRDATNEKLFF

V: TRBV7-2
J: TRBJ2-7
CDR3: CASSEQGRAYEQYF

V: TRBV6-5
J: TRBJ2-7
CDR3: CASTPGLRAYEQYF

V: TRBV3-1/TRBV3-2
J: TRBJ2-7
CDR3: CASSRGGDGNYEQYF

V: TRBV6-5
J: TRBJ1-2
CDR3: CASGDRIVTYGGYTF

V: TRBV11-2
J: TRBJ1-4
CDR3: CASSLPTFRDRDEKLFF

V: TRBV12-3/TRBV12-4
J: TRBJ1-1
CDR3: CASRTQGTEAFF

V: TRBV7-9
J: TRBJ1-6
CDR3: CASSYLRNNSPLHF

V: TRBV18
J: TRBJ2-1
CDR3: CASSPPIAWRQFF

V: TRBV9
J: TRBJ2-7
CDR3: CASSSGAYEQYF

V: TRBV5-1
J: TRBJ1-1
CDR3: CASSLVGVENTEAFF

V: TRBV7-2
J: TRBJ2-3
CDR3: CASSSLAKSTDTQYF